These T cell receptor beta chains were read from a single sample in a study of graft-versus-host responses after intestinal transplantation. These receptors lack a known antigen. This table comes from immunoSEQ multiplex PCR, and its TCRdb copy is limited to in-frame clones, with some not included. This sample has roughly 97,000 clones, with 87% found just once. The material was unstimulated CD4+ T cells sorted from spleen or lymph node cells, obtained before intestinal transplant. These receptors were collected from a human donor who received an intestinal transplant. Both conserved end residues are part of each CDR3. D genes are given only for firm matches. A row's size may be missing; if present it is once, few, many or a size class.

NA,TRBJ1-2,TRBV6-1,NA,TGTGCCAGCAGTGAATTCCCCTATGGCTACACCTTC,CASSEFPYGYTF
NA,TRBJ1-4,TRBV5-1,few,TGCGCCAGCAGCTTGCCAGGGGCCCTAGGTTCTGAAAAACTGTTTTTT,CASSLPGALGSEKLFF
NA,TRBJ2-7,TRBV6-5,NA,TGTGCCAGCAGTTACTTACAAGAGTCGTACGAGCAGTACTTC,CASSYLQESYEQYF
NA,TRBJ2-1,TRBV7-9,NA,TGTGCCAGCAGCTTAGCGGGGTCGGTAGAGCAGTTCTTC,CASSLAGSVEQFF
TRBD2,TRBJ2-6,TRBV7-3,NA,TGTGCCAGCAGCTCAACTACGGGAGGGGCTGGGGCCAACGTCCTGACTTTC,CASSSTTGGAGANVLTF
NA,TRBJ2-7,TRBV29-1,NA,TGCAGCGGCTGGTCAGGGGCCTACGAGCAGTACTTC,CSGWSGAYEQYF
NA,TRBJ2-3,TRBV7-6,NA,TGTGCCGCGGGGCCCCGGAACACAGATACGCAGTATTTT,CAAGPRNTDTQYF
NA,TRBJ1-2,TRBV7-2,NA,TGTGCCAGCAGCTTCGGGAAGGAGAACTATGGCTACACCTTC,CASSFGKENYGYTF
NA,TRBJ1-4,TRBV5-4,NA,TGTGCCAGCAGCTCCCAGGGAGATGAAGGAAAACTGTTTTTT,CASSSQGDEGKLFF
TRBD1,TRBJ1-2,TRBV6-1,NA,TGTGCCAGTAACACAGGGGGGTATGGCTACACCTTC,CASNTGGYGYTF
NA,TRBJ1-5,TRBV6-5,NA,TGTGCCAGCAGGAAGTACAGGGATAGCAATCAGCCCCAGCATTTT,CASRKYRDSNQPQHF
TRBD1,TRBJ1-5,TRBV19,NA,TGTGCCAGTAGCCAAGACAGGGGACGGTCCCAGCATTTT,CASSQDRGRSQHF
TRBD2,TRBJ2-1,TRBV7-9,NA,TGTGCCAGCAGTTTAATAGCGGGAGGCCCACACCATGAGCAGTTCTTC,CASSLIAGGPHHEQFF
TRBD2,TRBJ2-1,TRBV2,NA,TGTGCCAGCAGGAGAAGCGGGACGGCTCCTCCGTTCTTC,CASRRSGTAPPFF
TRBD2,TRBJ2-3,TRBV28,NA,TGTGCCAGCAGCGAGACTAGCGGGTTCACAGATACGCAGTATTTT,CASSETSGFTDTQYF
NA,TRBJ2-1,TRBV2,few,TGTGCCAGCAGTGTATACAATGAGCAGTTCTTC,CASSVYNEQFF
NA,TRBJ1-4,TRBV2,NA,TGTGCCAGCAGTGAAGCTCAGGTCCTTGAAAAACTGTTTTTT,CASSEAQVLEKLFF
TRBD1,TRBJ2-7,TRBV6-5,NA,TGTGCCACCTGTAACAGGGGCAGCTCCTACGAGCAGTACTTC,CATCNRGSSYEQYF
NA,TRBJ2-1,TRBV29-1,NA,TGCAGCGTTGAAAGCAGCCTCCACAATGAGCAGTTCTTC,CSVESSLHNEQFF
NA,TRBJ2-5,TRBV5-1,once,TGCGCCAGCAGAAAGACTGTGTACCAAGAGACCCAGTACTTC,CASRKTVYQETQYF
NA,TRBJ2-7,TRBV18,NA,TGTGCCAGCTCAGGGTCTCAAGACTACGAGCAGTACTTC,CASSGSQDYEQYF
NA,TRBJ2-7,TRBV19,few,TGTGCCAGTAGTTTACAGGACCCCTACGAGCAGTACTTC,CASSLQDPYEQYF
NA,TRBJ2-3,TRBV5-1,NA,TGCGCCAGCAGCTTGGAAGGCAGGAGCACAGATACGCAGTATTTT,CASSLEGRSTDTQYF
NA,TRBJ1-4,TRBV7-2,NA,TGTGCCAGCAGCTTACAGGGAAGCTTTAATGAAAAACTGTTTTTT,CASSLQGSFNEKLFF
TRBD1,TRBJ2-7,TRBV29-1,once,TGCAGCGTGACAGGGGGCCCCTCCTACGAGCAGTACTTC,CSVTGGPSYEQYF
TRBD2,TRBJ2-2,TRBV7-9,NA,TGTGCCCCCAGGGGGCTAGCGGGGGCCGGGGAGCTGTTTTTT,CAPRGLAGAGELFF
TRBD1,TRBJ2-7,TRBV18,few,TGTGCCAGCCGACAGGGGCACTACGAGCAGTACTTC,CASRQGHYEQYF
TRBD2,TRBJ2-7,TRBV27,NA,TGTGCCAGCAGTCAACCGGGACTAGACGTTTGGGAGCAGTACTTC,CASSQPGLDVWEQYF
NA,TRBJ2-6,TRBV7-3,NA,TGTGCCAGCAGCCCCCGGGACGGATCCGGGGCTGGGGCCAACGTCCTGACTTTC,CASSPRDGSGAGANVLTF
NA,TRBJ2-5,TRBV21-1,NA,TGTGCCAGCAGCAAAGCCGGGACAGACCAAGAGACCCAGTACTTC,CASSKAGTDQETQYF
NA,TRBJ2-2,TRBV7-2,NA,TGTGCCAGCAGCTTAGACAGTGCCGGGGAGCTGTTTTTT,CASSLDSAGELFF
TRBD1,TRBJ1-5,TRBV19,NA,TGTGCCAGTAGTCCCCACCCAGGGGGAACCTCATTGGGTCAGCCCCAGCATTTT,CASSPHPGGTSLGQPQHF
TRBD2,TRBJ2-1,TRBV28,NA,TGTGCCAGCAGGTTGGGACTAGCCCTCTACAATGAGCAGTTCTTC,CASRLGLALYNEQFF
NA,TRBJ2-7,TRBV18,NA,TGTGCCAGCTCACCACCAGGACTTCCTTTCTACGAGCAGTACTTC,CASSPPGLPFYEQYF
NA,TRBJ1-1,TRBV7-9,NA,TGTGCCAGCAGCTTCGGACTGGAGAACACTGAAGCTTTCTTT,CASSFGLENTEAFF
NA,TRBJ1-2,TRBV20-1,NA,TGCAGTGTTTGGGGTTCGGATGGCTACACCTTC,CSVWGSDGYTF
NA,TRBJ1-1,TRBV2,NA,TGTGCCAGCAGTGTATACCGGGACACTGAAGCTTTCTTT,CASSVYRDTEAFF
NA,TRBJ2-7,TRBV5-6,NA,TGTGCCAGCAGCTCCGCCTACGAGCAGTACTTC,CASSSAYEQYF
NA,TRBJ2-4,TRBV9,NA,TGTGCCAGCAGCCCTCACCCCATACAGGGTTTTGGAATCAAAAACATTCAGTACTTC,CASSPHPIQGFGIKNIQYF
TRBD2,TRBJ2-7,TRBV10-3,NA,TGTGCCATCAGTGAGTCGTTGACTAGCGGCTACGAGCAGTACTTC,CAISESLTSGYEQYF
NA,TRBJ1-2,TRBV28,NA,TGTGCCAGCAGTTCGGGCAGGTCCTCTTATGGCTACACCTTC,CASSSGRSSYGYTF
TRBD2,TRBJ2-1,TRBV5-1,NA,TGCGCCAGCAGCTTAGTTCTAGCGGGAGACAATGAGCAGTTCTTC,CASSLVLAGDNEQFF
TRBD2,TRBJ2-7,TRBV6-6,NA,TGTGCCAGCAGTACCCCAACTAGCGGGAGGCCCCACGAGCAGTACTTC,CASSTPTSGRPHEQYF
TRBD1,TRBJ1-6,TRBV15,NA,TGTGCCACCAGCAAAGTTGGGACAGGGCTCAATTCACCCCTCCACTTT,CATSKVGTGLNSPLHF
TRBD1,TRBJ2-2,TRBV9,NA,TGTGCCAGCAGCTCCCGGGACAGGGTCACCGGGGAGCTGTTTTTT,CASSSRDRVTGELFF
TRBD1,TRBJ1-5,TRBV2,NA,TGTGCCAGCAGTCCCGGGACAGGGAGGGGTCAGCCCCAGCATTTT,CASSPGTGRGQPQHF
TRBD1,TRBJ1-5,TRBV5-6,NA,TGTGCCAGCAGCGGGACAGGGCGGCATCAGCCCCAGCATTTT,CASSGTGRHQPQHF
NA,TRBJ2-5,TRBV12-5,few,TGTGCTAGTGGTTTGCGGGAGACCCAGTACTTC,CASGLRETQYF
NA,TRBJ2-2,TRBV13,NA,TGTGCCAGCAGCTATGCGGGACTCAAGAACACCGGGGAGCTGTTTTTT,CASSYAGLKNTGELFF
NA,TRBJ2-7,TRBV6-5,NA,TGTGCCAGCAGTTACTCGATGATAGGGGCCTACGAGCAGTACTTC,CASSYSMIGAYEQYF
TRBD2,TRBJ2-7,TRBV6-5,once,TGTGCCAGCAGTTACTCTTATCGGGGGGAGGGCGAGCAGTACTTC,CASSYSYRGEGEQYF
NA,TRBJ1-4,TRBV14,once,TGTGCCAGCAGCCAAATCACATCCCCCTCTAATGAAAAACTGTTTTTT,CASSQITSPSNEKLFF
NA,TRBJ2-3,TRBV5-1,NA,TGCGCCAGCAGCTTGGGGACCTGGGTAGGGGGCACAGATACGCAGTATTTT,CASSLGTWVGGTDTQYF